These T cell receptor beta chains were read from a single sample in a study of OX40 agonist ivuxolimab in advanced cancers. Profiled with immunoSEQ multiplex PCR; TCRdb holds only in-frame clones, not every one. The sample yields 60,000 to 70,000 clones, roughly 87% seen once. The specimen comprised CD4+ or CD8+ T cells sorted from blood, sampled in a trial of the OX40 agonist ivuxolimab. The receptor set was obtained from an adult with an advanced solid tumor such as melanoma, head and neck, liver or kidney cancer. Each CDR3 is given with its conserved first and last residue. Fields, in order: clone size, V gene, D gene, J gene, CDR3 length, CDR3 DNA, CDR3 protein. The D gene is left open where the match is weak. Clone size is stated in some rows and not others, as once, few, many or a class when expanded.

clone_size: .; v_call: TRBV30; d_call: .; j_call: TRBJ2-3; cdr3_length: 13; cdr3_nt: TGTGCCTGGACAGGACAAATCACAGATACGCAGTATTTT; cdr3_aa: CAWTGQITDTQYF
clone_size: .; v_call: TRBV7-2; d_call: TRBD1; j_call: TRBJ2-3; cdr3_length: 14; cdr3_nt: TGTGCCAGCAGCTCATACAGGGGTGTAGATACGCAGTATTTT; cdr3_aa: CASSSYRGVDTQYF
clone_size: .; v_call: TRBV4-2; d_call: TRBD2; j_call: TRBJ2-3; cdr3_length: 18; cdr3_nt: TGTGCCAGCAGCCAAGTCGGGACTAGCGGAGGCCTCACAGATACGCAGTATTTT; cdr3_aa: CASSQVGTSGGLTDTQYF
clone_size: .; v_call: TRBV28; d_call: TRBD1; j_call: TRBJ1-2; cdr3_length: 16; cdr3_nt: TGTGCCGGTGGTCCCAGAGGGGACAGGGGTTTGTGGGGCTACACCTTC; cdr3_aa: CAGGPRGDRGLWGYTF
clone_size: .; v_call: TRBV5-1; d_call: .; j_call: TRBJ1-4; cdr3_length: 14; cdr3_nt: TGCGCCAGCAGCTTGGCCCAGCAGAATGAAAAACTGTTTTTT; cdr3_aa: CASSLAQQNEKLFF
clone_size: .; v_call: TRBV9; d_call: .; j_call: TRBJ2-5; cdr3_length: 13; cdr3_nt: TGTGCCAGCAGCCCAAGGACTAAAGAGACCCAGTACTTC; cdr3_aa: CASSPRTKETQYF
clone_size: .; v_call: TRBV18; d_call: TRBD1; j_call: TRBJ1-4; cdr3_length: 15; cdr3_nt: TGTGCCAGCTCACCAGGACAGGGTGGGTCTGAAAAACTGTTTTTT; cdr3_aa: CASSPGQGGSEKLFF
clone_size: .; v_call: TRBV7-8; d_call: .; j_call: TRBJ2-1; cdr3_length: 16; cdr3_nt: TGTGCCAGCAGCTCGACAGGGGAGGGCCTCTACAATGAGCAGTTCTTC; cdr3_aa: CASSSTGEGLYNEQFF
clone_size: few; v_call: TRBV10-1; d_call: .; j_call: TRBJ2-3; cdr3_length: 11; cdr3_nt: TGCGCCAGCAGTGAGTCCAGGACGCTGTATTTT; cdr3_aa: CASSESRTLYF
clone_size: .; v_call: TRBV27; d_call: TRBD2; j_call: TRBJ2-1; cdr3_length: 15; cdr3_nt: TGTGCCAGCAGGGTCGGACTAGCGGGACCCAATGAGCAGTTCTTC; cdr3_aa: CASRVGLAGPNEQFF
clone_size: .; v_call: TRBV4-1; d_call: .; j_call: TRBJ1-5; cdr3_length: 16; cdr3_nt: TGCGCCAGCAGCCCCCTATGGGGGGTAGTCAATCAGCCCCAGCATTTT; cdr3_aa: CASSPLWGVVNQPQHF